This TCR beta chain was retrieved from a study of cytomegalovirus exposure and HLA in healthy donors. In this sample, this clone turned up once. Its target is not known. The germline V gene has CDR1 MNHNY and CDR2 SVGAGI (reference sequence). The CDR3 consists of 15 residues. The V gene lost 2 bases and the J gene lost 0 bases, with 7 bases spanning the gap. PCR employed 60 Vbeta and 13 Jbeta primers. Profiling relied on immunoSEQ multiplex PCR, and the TCRdb table lists in-frame clones only, not all of them. Among tens of thousands of clones listed, 70% to 90% were seen once. Study-wide results and caveats: Reportedly, fewer N-insertions than the roughly 700-donor mean appeared in an Asian-associated ancestry cluster in a later analysis.

The sequenced sample consisted of PBMCs. The V and J genes are TRBV6-6 and TRBJ1-4; the D is unclear. The TCR comes from a woman aged 40 to 50 in good health and CMV-seropositive. The CDR3 DNA sequence: TGTGCCAGCAGTTACGGCGGGACAACTAATGAAAAACTGTTTTTT. Encoded protein: CASSYGGTTNEKLFF.